The rows below give T cell receptor beta chains drawn from one sample of a study of T cell responses to AZD1222 COVID-19 vaccine. Sequenced by immunoSEQ multiplex PCR; TCRdb stores in-frame clones only, minus some. Of about 100,000 clones in the sample, around 87% were seen once. Sample: peripheral blood, taken on day 0 of AZD1222 vaccination. All receptors come from an adult in good health. CDR3s include the opening cysteine and the closing phenylalanine or tryptophan. The order of the fields is clone size, V gene, J gene, D gene, CDR3 DNA, CDR3 protein. D genes are given only for firm matches. Clone sizes are given selectively: once, few, many, or a class where the clone is expanded.

>-|TRBV7-9|TRBJ2-7|-
TGTGCCAGCAGCTTAGGCTCGGGGTACGAGCAGTACTTC
CASSLGSGYEQYF
>-|TRBV6-1|TRBJ1-2|-
TGTGCCAGCAGTGATAGGGGCGGTAACTATGGCTACACCTTC
CASSDRGGNYGYTF
>-|TRBV27|TRBJ1-1|TRBD1
TGTGCCAGCAGGTCCCGGACAGGGTGGACTGAAGCTTTCTTT
CASRSRTGWTEAFF
>once|TRBV10-3|TRBJ2-2|-
TGTGCCACCGGCAACACCGGGGAGCTGTTTTTT
CATGNTGELFF
>-|TRBV6-5|TRBJ1-1|TRBD1
TGTGCCAGCAGCCCCGGGACAGTCTCGGATGAAGCTTTCTTT
CASSPGTVSDEAFF
>-|TRBV19|TRBJ1-2|TRBD1
TGTGCCAGTAGTAACACGGGACAGAGCCCCTATGGCTACACCTTC
CASSNTGQSPYGYTF
>-|TRBV19|TRBJ1-5|-
TGTGCCAGTAGTATAAGCAGGGCGCAGGGACAGCCCCAGCATTTT
CASSISRAQGQPQHF
>-|TRBV24-1|TRBJ1-1|TRBD1
TGTGCCACCAGTGATCGGGCAGGGGGACGGAACACTGAAGCTTTCTTT
CATSDRAGGRNTEAFF
>-|TRBV7-9|TRBJ1-5|-
TGTGCCAGCAGCTTAAGGTCGGGCGGGATAGAGCAGCCCCAGCATTTT
CASSLRSGGIEQPQHF
>-|TRBV5-8|TRBJ1-5|TRBD1
TGTGCCAGCAGCCGGGACAGGGAGGGTCAGCCCCAGCATTTT
CASSRDREGQPQHF
>-|TRBV3-1/TRBV3-2|TRBJ1-3|-
TGTGCCAGCAGCCACCCAGAGCAGTTGGGACACTACTTCTCTGGAAACACCATATATTTT
CASSHPEQLGHYFSGNTIYF
>-|TRBV6-5|TRBJ2-2|TRBD1
TGTGCCAGCCGGGACAGGGGCCGGGGCGGGGAGCTGTTTTTT
CASRDRGRGGELFF
>-|TRBV12-5|TRBJ2-3|-
TGTGCTAGTGGTTTGGATAGACTCCTAGATACGCAGTATTTT
CASGLDRLLDTQYF
>-|TRBV24-1|TRBJ1-1|-
TGTGCCACCAGTGAGGGCCCGAGGAACACTGAAGCTTTCTTT
CATSEGPRNTEAFF
>once|TRBV13|TRBJ2-1|TRBD1
TGTGCCAGCAGCTTAAACAGGGGAGCCCTTCTCGATGAGCAGTTCTTC
CASSLNRGALLDEQFF
>-|TRBV18|TRBJ1-1|-
TGTGCCAGCTCACCGACACTCAACACTGAAGCTTTCTTT
CASSPTLNTEAFF
>-|TRBV2|TRBJ1-4|-
TGTGCCAGCAGTGGTGGATTAATGGAAAAACTGTTTTTT
CASSGGLMEKLFF
>-|TRBV9|TRBJ2-1|-
TGTGCCAGCAGCGTAGTGGGAGCCCACAATGAGCAGTTCTTC
CASSVVGAHNEQFF
>-|TRBV19|TRBJ1-2|TRBD1
TGTGCCAGTAGACCTCAGGGGGGGAATTATGGCTACACCTTC
CASRPQGGNYGYTF
>-|TRBV6-2/TRBV6-3|TRBJ1-6|-
TGTGCCAGCAGCTCGCGCGCGACGGAGAGGAATTCACCCCTCCACTTT
CASSSRATERNSPLHF
>-|TRBV6-6|TRBJ1-1|TRBD1
TGTGCCAGCAGTTACGGACAGGGTAGAAAGGCTGAAGCTTTCTTT
CASSYGQGRKAEAFF
>-|TRBV6-1|TRBJ2-1|-
TGTGCCAGCAGTGACCGGACCGCAGCCTACAATGAGCAGTTCTTC
CASSDRTAAYNEQFF
>-|TRBV9|TRBJ1-2|TRBD1
TGTGCCAGCAGTACCACTGTCACAGGGGACTATGGCTACACCTTC
CASSTTVTGDYGYTF
>-|TRBV3-1/TRBV3-2|TRBJ1-1|-
TGTGCCAGCAGCCAAGCGATCCGGGGGAACACTGAAGCTTTCTTT
CASSQAIRGNTEAFF
>-|TRBV5-1|TRBJ1-1|-
TGCGCCAGCAGCTTCTCCCAGGATTGGGGTGAAGCTTTCTTT
CASSFSQDWGEAFF
>-|TRBV4-1|TRBJ2-2|TRBD2
TGCGCCAGCAGCCGCGACCCGGGACTAGATCCCGACGGGGAGCTGTTTTTT
CASSRDPGLDPDGELFF
>-|TRBV18|TRBJ1-2|-
TGTGCCAGCTCATTAAGAGGAATTTCAAACTATGGCTACACCTTC
CASSLRGISNYGYTF
>once|TRBV30|TRBJ1-1|-
TGTGCCTGGAGTGTTTCGGAGAACACTGAAGCTTTCTTT
CAWSVSENTEAFF
>-|TRBV28|TRBJ1-2|-
TGTGCCAGCAGTTTTAACCGCTATGGCTACACCTTC
CASSFNRYGYTF
>once|TRBV15|TRBJ1-6|-
TGTGCCACCAGCAGAGTAGGTTCACCCCTCCACTTT
CATSRVGSPLHF
>-|TRBV18|TRBJ2-7|-
TGTGCCAGCTCACCAGGGGGCGGAATCTACGAGCAGTACTTC
CASSPGGGIYEQYF
>-|TRBV20-1|TRBJ2-5|-
TGCAGTGCTACTCCTCAAGAGACCCAGTACTTC
CSATPQETQYF
>few|TRBV25-1|TRBJ2-1|TRBD1
TGTGCCAGCAGTGCCTTCGACAGGGGAGTTTTGAATGAGCAGTTCTTC
CASSAFDRGVLNEQFF
>-|TRBV7-2|TRBJ2-2|TRBD1
TGTGCCAGCAGCTCGGGACAGGGTTGGACCGGGGAGCTGTTTTTT
CASSSGQGWTGELFF
>-|TRBV18|TRBJ1-4|TRBD1
TGTGCCAGCTCGGCGACAGGGGGCGGTGAAAAACTGTTTTTT
CASSATGGGEKLFF
>-|TRBV2|TRBJ2-3|-
TGTGCCAGCAGTCGGGACAAGGATACGCAGTATTTT
CASSRDKDTQYF
>once|TRBV7-3|TRBJ2-2|TRBD1
TGTGCCAGCAGCGCGGGACAGGGTGACACCGGGGAGCTGTTTTTT
CASSAGQGDTGELFF
>-|TRBV18|TRBJ2-1|-
TGTGCCAGCTCCCGTCCGGGGTACAATGAGCAGTTCTTC
CASSRPGYNEQFF
>-|TRBV5-1|TRBJ1-2|TRBD1
TGCGCCAGCAGCCTTGGGACAGGGGCGGGTCCTAACTATGGCTACACCTTC
CASSLGTGAGPNYGYTF
>-|TRBV7-8|TRBJ1-2|-
TGTGCCAGCAGCCCTAGAGAGGGTTCTCCCGCCCATGGCTACACCTTC
CASSPREGSPAHGYTF
>-|TRBV18|TRBJ1-1|TRBD1
TGTGCCAGCTCACCCTCCACAGGGGTTACTGAAGCTTTCTTT
CASSPSTGVTEAFF
>-|TRBV3-1/TRBV3-2|TRBJ1-1|-
TGTGCCAGCAGCCAGGGGGTGAACACTGAAGCTTTCTTT
CASSQGVNTEAFF
>-|TRBV7-9|TRBJ1-1|TRBD1
TGTGCCAGCAGCCCGACAGGGGCGGCGGGATACACTGAAGCTTTCTTT
CASSPTGAAGYTEAFF
>-|TRBV7-8|TRBJ2-3|TRBD2
TGTGCCAGCAGGGGGAGAGCGGGGGGCCCGGATACGCAGTATTTT
CASRGRAGGPDTQYF
>-|TRBV28|TRBJ1-5|-
TGTGCCAGCAGTTTACCTCGTGGGGTGAGCCAGCCCCAGCATTTT
CASSLPRGVSQPQHF
>-|TRBV7-2|TRBJ2-3|TRBD2
TGTGCCAGCAGCTTACAACTAGCGAGCACAGATACGCAGTATTTT
CASSLQLASTDTQYF
>-|TRBV5-1|TRBJ2-7|TRBD2
TGCGCCAGCAGCCCGGACGTTAGCGGGGGGGCTCGGTACGAGCAGTACTTC
CASSPDVSGGARYEQYF
>-|TRBV7-6|TRBJ1-3|TRBD1
TGTGCCAGCGGGACAGTCTCTGGAAACACCATATATTTT
CASGTVSGNTIYF
>-|TRBV7-2|TRBJ1-6|-
TGTGCCAGCAGCTTTATCTACCCCTCACCCCTCCACTTT
CASSFIYPSPLHF
>-|TRBV7-9|TRBJ2-7|-
TGTGCCAGCAGCTTAGGTGGGGCTGGCAACGAGCAGTACTTC
CASSLGGAGNEQYF
>-|TRBV9|TRBJ1-1|-
TGTGCCAGCAGCGTAGAAGGGGTTGGGGCCACTGAAGCTTTCTTT
CASSVEGVGATEAFF
>-|TRBV5-1|TRBJ2-7|-
TGCGCCAGCAGCCCCAGTAGGGTAACCTACGAGCAGTACTTC
CASSPSRVTYEQYF
>-|TRBV7-8|TRBJ1-4|TRBD1
TGTGCCAGCAGCTTTCAGGGGGGCGGGGAAAAACTGTTTTTT
CASSFQGGGEKLFF
>-|TRBV4-3|TRBJ1-2|-
TGCGCCAGCAGCCAAGCCCTCGTCACCCCTAGGGGCTACACCTTC
CASSQALVTPRGYTF